Given below is one TCR beta chain in context. CDR3 length equals 13 residues. With 5 bases clipped from V and 3 bases from J, the junction kept 3 bases outside the gene matches. Seattle patients were enrolled while actively infected and followed longitudinally. This sample was included in a study of blood T cell repertoires in COVID-19. Study in general: The samples span acute and convalescent COVID-19 from the United States, Italy and Spain. Sources were T cells, B-cell-depleted T cells, or PBMCs; the material itself was cDNA or gDNA.

Per the original methods: Nucleated cell counts were estimated from reference gene primer amplification. The repertoire was sequenced with immunoSEQ multiplex PCR; TCRdb's copy has only in-frame clones and lacks some. For V, J and clone size, that table is used; D and trimming come from the DNA. The table lists some 290,000 clones, about nine tenths of them singletons. This sequence was found in a woman younger than 45 with COVID-19, enrolled during active disease. The sequencing input was peripheral blood. The chain recombines TRBV5-3 with TRBJ2-7; TRBD1 aligns across 9 bases. TRBV5-3 belongs to the ORF category, with a function that is uncertain. The CDR3 coding sequence is TGTGCCAGAAGATCGGACAGGGGCTACGAGCAGTACTTC. This sequence encodes CARRSDRGYEQYF.